These 21 T cell receptor beta chains originate from one sample sequenced in a study of T cells in Graves' hyperthyroidism and ophthalmopathy. Amplification yielded TCR beta CDR3 regions, with RNA transcripts as the source. The HTBI set primed first-round TCR CDR3 RT-PCR. From the multiplex PCR reads, TCRdb called clonotypes with MiXCR, one entry per CDR3 protein. The table shows 600,000 to 700,000 distinct CDR3 sequences, with about 45% occurring only once. The specimen sequenced was peripheral blood or thyroid tissue (not recorded which). These receptors originate from an adult man with Graves' disease, either hyperthyroidism or ophthalmopathy (not recorded which).

The chain combines TRBV11-1 with TRBJ2-7, with 7 bases matching TRBD1. The CDR3 loop spans 16 amino acids. The trim removed 5 bases at V and 1 base at J, leaving 11 bases unmatched. The germline gives CDR1 SGHAT, CDR2 FQDESV (reference sequence). Here the CDR3 DNA reads TGTGCCAGCAGCGTTGGCCGGGACAGATTATCCTACGAGCAGTACTTC. Encoded protein: CASSVGRDRLSYEQYF.

The chain uses TRBV7-6 and TRBJ2-2; tentative D call: TRBD2 (6 bases). Germline V lookup: CDR1 SGHVS, CDR2 FNYEAQ. Trimming stripped 7 bases from V and 3 bases from J, with 15 bases between. This CDR3 is 15 amino acids long. The CDR3 spells CASTPTGDDTGELFF. CDR3 sequence (DNA): TGTGCCAGCACCCCTACGGGGGACGACACCGGGGAGCTGTTTTTT.

This clonotype was seen repeatedly, ten times or more. J is TRBJ1-5 and V is TRBV29-1; a possible D gene is TRBD1 (5 bases). The CDR3 is 12 amino acids. V was clipped by 8 bases and J by 3 bases, with 11 bases between them. Germline-derived CDR1 and CDR2 are SQVTM and ANQGSEA. DNA of the CDR3: TGCAGCATGGGACGGGACAATCAGCCCCAGCATTTT. It encodes CSMGRDNQPQHF. The full variable domain, rest sourced from reference TRBV29-1 and TRBJ1-5, is SAVISQKPSRDICQRGTSLTIQCQVDSQVTMMFWYRQQPGQSLTLIATANQGSEATYESGFVIDKFPISRPNLTFSTLTVSNMSPEDSSIYLCSMGRDNQPQHFGDGTRLSIL.

This chain joins TRBV29-1 and TRBJ1-3; D is uncertain. Trimming took off 8 bases at V and 1 base at J, with 15 bases between the two ends. The germline V gene encodes CDR1 SQVTM and CDR2 ANQGSEA. This CDR3 comprises 14 residues. The CDR3, as DNA: TGCAGCCCCCCCGGGGATACATCTGGAAACACCATATATTTT. It encodes CSPPGDTSGNTIYF.

Only a few counts were recorded for this clonotype. The chain carries TRBV12-3 or TRBV12-4 and TRBJ1-4; D not certain. The CDR3 sequence is 13 residues long. CDR3 nucleotides: TGTGCTAGTGGTTTGACTACCAATGAAAAACTGTTTTTT. Protein sequence: CASGLTTNEKLFF.

CDR3 sequence reads: CSASLGGAGKLFF. As DNA, the CDR3 is TGCAGTGCTAGTTTGGGGGGCGCCGGAAAACTGTTTTTT. V gene TRBV20-1 combines with J gene TRBJ1-4; maybe TRBD1 (6 bases). V was clipped by 3 bases and J by 10 bases, with 15 bases between them. The CDR3 contains 13 residues. Germline V CDR1 and CDR2: DFQATT, SNEGSKA (reference sequence).

This clonotype was counted many times. The genes are TRBV25-1 and TRBJ2-5, with D perhaps TRBD1 (7 bases). Germline V gene sequence: CDR1 MGHDK, CDR2 SYGVNS. CDR3 length equals 15 residues. Trimming took 3 bases from V and 2 from J, leaving 13 bases between them. This CDR3 is CASSEFRGDQETQYF. Here the CDR3 DNA reads TGTGCCAGCAGTGAGTTCAGGGGGGATCAAGAGACCCAGTACTTC.

The chain has TRBV20-1 and TRBJ1-3; 10 bases map to TRBD1. The germline gives CDR1 DFQATT, CDR2 SNEGSKA (reference sequence). J was trimmed by 5 bases and V by 6 bases; bases with no gene match: 7. This CDR3 comprises 14 residues. CDR3 DNA: TGCAGTGCCCGACGGGACAGGGGTCGAAACACCATATATTTT. This gives the protein CSARRDRGRNTIYF.

This clonotype has just a few counts. V gene TRBV3-1 combines with J gene TRBJ1-1; D is unclear. The CDR3 length is 14 residues. Trimming pared 4 bases from V and 6 bases from J, leaving 15 bases between. Per the germline V gene, CDR1 is LGHDT and CDR2 is YNNKEL (reference sequence). The chain's CDR3 is CASSPFAGSAEAFF. Written as DNA, the CDR3 is TGTGCCAGCAGCCCGTTCGCGGGCTCCGCTGAAGCTTTCTTT.

Remarks on this clonotype: A much larger clone lies a single base off, so this may be a read error. The CDR3 loop reads CASSLAPSGDTEAFF. The CDR3 region has the DNA TGCGCCAGCAGCTTGGCCCCTTCGGGGGACACTGAAGCTTTCTTT. The chain is built from TRBV5-5 and TRBJ1-1, with a tentative D call TRBD1 (5 bases). CDR3 length: 15 amino acids. Germline V gene data show CDR1 as SGHKS and CDR2 as YYEKEE (reference sequence).

This chain connects TRBV6-1 to TRBJ1-4, with 8 positions matching TRBD1. Germline V lookup: CDR1 MNHNS, CDR2 SASEGT. The V and J ends lost 0 bases and 8 bases, in that order; junction bases with no gene match: 5. CDR3 length: 15 residues. The CDR3 coding sequence is TGTGCCAGCAGTGAAGCAGGCAGGGGGCGGGAAAAACTGTTTTTT. Amino acid sequence: CASSEAGRGREKLFF.

There are many counts of this clonotype. The chain carries TRBV29-1 and TRBJ1-1, with 7 bases fitting TRBD1. The germline gives CDR1 SQVTM, CDR2 ANQGSEA. V was pared by 7 bases and J by 4 bases, with 9 bases of the junction left unmatched. The CDR3 extends over 13 amino acids. The CDR3 is CSESGTAGTEAFF. The CDR3 DNA reads TGCAGCGAATCCGGGACAGCCGGCACTGAAGCTTTCTTT. Full variable domain (missing parts from reference TRBV29-1 and TRBJ1-1): SAVISQKPSRDICQRGTSLTIQCQVDSQVTMMFWYRQQPGQSLTLIATANQGSEATYESGFVIDKFPISRPNLTFSTLTVSNMSPEDSSIYLCSESGTAGTEAFFGQGTRLTVV.

This clonotype was counted only a few times. J is TRBJ2-5 and V is TRBV12-3 or TRBV12-4, with 8 bases identical to TRBD1. The trim removed 7 bases at V and 0 bases at J, leaving 4 bases unmatched. This CDR3 is built from 14 residues. This chain's CDR3 is CASKTGVYQETQYF. For the CDR3, the DNA is TGTGCCAGCAAGACAGGGGTCTACCAAGAGACCCAGTACTTC.

The V call is TRBV7-9, the J call TRBJ2-7; 7 bases align to TRBD1. Germline lookup yields CDR1 SEHNR and CDR2 FQNEAQ (reference sequence). V dropped 1 base and J dropped 2; count of bases not matched to a gene: 8. The CDR3 contains 16 residues. CDR3 sequence: CASSLVTGIGTYEQYF. The DNA for the CDR3 is TGTGCCAGCAGCTTAGTGACAGGGATTGGAACCTACGAGCAGTACTTC.

In this sample, this clonotype turned up many times. The rearrangement joins TRBV20-1 to TRBJ1-6; tentative D call: TRBD1 (6 bases). The CDR3 is 14 residues long. Between the trimmed V and J ends, which lost 4 bases and 9 bases, there was a span of 16 bases. Germline assignment: CDR1 DFQATT and CDR2 SNEGSKA (reference sequence). The CDR3 is CSATTGQSGSPLHF. In nucleotides, the CDR3 is TGCAGTGCTACAACGGGACAATCGGGTTCACCCCTCCACTTT.

This clonotype was seen many times. This chain links TRBV2 with TRBJ1-1, with D hard to call. In germline, CDR1 is SNHLY, CDR2 FYNNEI. This CDR3 comprises 12 residues. Trimming pared 10 bases from V and 5 bases from J, leaving 14 bases between. Here the CDR3 reads CANSGSRTEAFF. The CDR3, as DNA: TGTGCCAACAGCGGATCAAGGACTGAAGCTTTCTTT.

This clonotype has a handful of counts. The chain links TRBV20-1 to TRBJ1-1, with D maybe TRBD1 (6 bases). Germline CDR1 DFQATT, CDR2 SNEGSKA (reference sequence). Trimming removed 1 base at V and 0 bases at J, with 9 bases between. The CDR3 consists of 14 residues. CDR3 amino acids: CSARVGQMNTEAFF. The CDR3 region has the DNA TGCAGTGCTAGAGTGGGACAAATGAACACTGAAGCTTTCTTT.

V is TRBV12-3 or TRBV12-4 and J is TRBJ1-6, with 9 bases aligning to TRBD1. This CDR3 spans 15 amino acids. The junction had 10 bases not matched to a gene; V was cut back by 7 bases and J by 9 bases. The CDR3 region has the DNA TGTGCCAGCACCTTCCGGGACAGGGCTTCTTCACCCCTCCACTTT. It encodes CASTFRDRASSPLHF.

This chain connects TRBV7-6 to TRBJ2-2; D perhaps matches TRBD1 (5 bases). Germline V gene data show CDR1 as SGHVS and CDR2 as FNYEAQ. Trimming took off 5 bases at V and 4 bases at J, with 11 bases between the two ends. The CDR3 sequence is 14 residues long. CDR3 DNA: TGTGCCAGCAGCCTAGGGGCGCCCACCGGGGAGCTGTTTTTT. This translates into CASSLGAPTGELFF.

This clonotype has just one count. A clone one base away is much larger, so this may be a read error. The chain links TRBV7-2 to TRBJ2-6; D unresolved. Trimming took 0 bases from V and 0 from J, leaving 6 bases between them. CDR3 size: 16 residues. Germline CDR1 SGHTA, CDR2 FQGNSA. In DNA form, the CDR3 reads TGTGCCAGCAGCTTAGCTCCCGGCTCTGGGGCCAACGTCCTGACTTTC. Translation gives CASSLAPGSGANVLTF.

The table lists this clonotype with many counts. V and J are TRBV29-1 and TRBJ1-2, with 7 nucleotides matching TRBD1. CDR3 size: 12 residues. Germline V CDR1 and CDR2: SQVTM, ANQGSEA. V was pared by 7 bases and J by 0 bases, with 2 bases of the junction left unmatched. The CDR3 DNA reads TGCAGCGCGGGACAGTCTAACTATGGCTACACCTTC. Translation gives CSAGQSNYGYTF.